The 21 T cell receptor beta chains in this list originate from one sample, sequenced in a study of CD8+CD57+ T cells in acquired aplastic anemia. Profiling of TCR beta VDJ combinations and CDR3 sequences used genomic DNA as template. TCRdb itself ran the reads through MiXCR, one entry per CDR3 protein. The profile shows 95,000 to 150,000 distinct CDR3 sequences, under 60% of them singletons. Whoever was chosen for sequencing had shown CD8+CD57+ cell expansion by flow cytometry. Material for sequencing was sorted CD4+, CD8+, or CD8+CD57+ T cells (not recorded which) from PBMCs. These receptors were obtained from a human donor with aplastic anemia.

In this sample, this clonotype turned up once. The V and J genes are TRBV24-1 and TRBJ1-1; D is unresolved. The germline V gene has CDR1 KGHDR and CDR2 SFDVKD. This CDR3 is 13 amino acids long. V was pared by 9 bases and J by 3 bases, with 13 bases between. This CDR3 is CATQPRSDTEAFF. CDR3 nucleotide sequence: TGTGCCACCCAACCCCGGTCAGACACTGAAGCTTTCTTT.

V usage is TRBV2 and J usage is TRBJ2-7; D may correspond to TRBD1 or TRBD2 (5 bases each). Deletions cut 8 bases from V and 7 bases from J, with 12 bases between. The CDR3 consists of 11 residues. Germline CDR1 is SNHLY and CDR2 is FYNNEI. The CDR3 region has the DNA TGTGCCAGCGACCGAGGGGAAGAGCAGTACTTC. Its protein is CASDRGEEQYF. Full variable domain (outside the CDR3, taken from reference TRBV2 and TRBJ2-7): EPEVTQTPSHQVTQMGQEVILRCVPISNHLYFYWYRQILGQKVEFLVSFYNNEISEKSEIFDDQFSVERPDGSNFTLKIRSTKLEDSAMYFCASDRGEEQYFGPGTRLTVT.

This clonotype has only a few counts. The chain joins TRBV2 to TRBJ1-1, with D maybe TRBD1 (6 bases). V lost 3 bases, J lost 1 base, and 9 bases lay in between. The CDR3 is 14 residues long. Germline assignment: CDR1 SNHLY and CDR2 FYNNEI. As DNA, the CDR3 is TGTGCCAGCAGTGACAGGGGCCGGAACACTGAAGCTTTCTTT. Residues: CASSDRGRNTEAFF.

The sample holds one count of this clonotype. The gene calls are TRBV12-3 or TRBV12-4 and TRBJ2-3; 8 nucleotides align to TRBD2. The CDR3 has 14 residues. V gave up 7 bases and J gave up 8 bases; unmatched junction bases: 11. The CDR3 DNA is TGTGCCAGCACCCGCTACGGGGGGGTAGTTACGCAGTATTTT. Its translation is CASTRYGGVVTQYF.

This clonotype was counted ten times or more. The chain carries TRBV9 and TRBJ2-5, with 7 bases lining up with TRBD1. Trimming at V came to 0 bases and at J to 3 bases, leaving 11 bases not matched to a gene. Germline CDR1 reads SGDLS; CDR2 reads YYNGEE. This CDR3 region has 17 residues. CDR3 nucleotide sequence: TGTGCCAGCAGCGTAGAAAGGCGGACAGGTGGAGAAGAGACCCAGTACTTC. Its translation: CASSVERRTGGEETQYF.

The chain employs TRBV5-6 and TRBJ1-1; tentatively, D is TRBD1 (6 bases). Looked up from germline, CDR1 is SGHDT and CDR2 is YYEEEE. V lost 5 bases and J 5 bases, leaving 10 bases between the germline ends. This CDR3 is 12 amino acids long. This CDR3 is CASSRGTTEAFF. DNA for the CDR3: TGTGCCAGCAGTAGAGGGACAACTGAAGCTTTCTTT. Filled out from reference TRBV5-6 and TRBJ1-1, the complete variable domain reads DAGVTQSPTHLIKTRGQQVTLRCSPKSGHDTVSWYQQALGQGPQFIFQYYEEEERQRGNFPDRFSGHQFPNYSSELNVNALLLGDSALYLCASSRGTTEAFFGQGTRLTVV.

The chain uses TRBV2 and TRBJ1-1; 8 bases fit TRBD1. This CDR3 is built from 15 residues. J was trimmed by 0 bases and V by 6 bases; bases with no gene match: 6. From germline, CDR1 is SNHLY and CDR2 FYNNEI. The CDR3 spells CASRQGAGMNTEAFF. The CDR3 coding sequence is TGTGCCAGCAGGCAGGGGGCGGGGATGAACACTGAAGCTTTCTTT.

This clonotype occurred many times. V usage is TRBV4-1 and J usage is TRBJ2-5; D call uncertain. The CDR3 spans 15 residues. Germline CDR1 MGHRA, CDR2 YSYEKL. The V end was cut by 1 base, the J end by 2 bases, with 11 bases between. CDR3 region: CASSQVSRPQETQYF. The DNA of the CDR3 is TGCGCCAGCAGCCAAGTGAGTAGACCTCAAGAGACCCAGTACTTC.

In the case of this clonotype: No DNA is shown, since the ends of the CDR3 on it are uncertain; the CDR3 is the one TCRdb lists. This chain joins TRBV29-1 and TRBJ2-5; the table's D call TRBD1 went unverified against the DNA. Germline CDR1 and CDR2: SQVTM and ANQGSEA. The CDR3 totals 14 residues, both ends included. This CDR3 is CTSVPAGQGKTQYF.

The V gene is TRBV19, the J gene TRBJ1-2; D uncertain. V lost 7 bases to trimming and J lost 4 bases, with 19 bases between them. The length of the CDR3 is 15 residues. Germline assignment: CDR1 LNHDA and CDR2 SQIVND (reference sequence). Here the CDR3 reads CASKTSYRSTYGYTF. In DNA form, the CDR3 reads TGTGCCAGTAAAACTTCGTACAGATCGACCTATGGCTACACCTTC.

The rearrangement links TRBV9 to TRBJ2-7; 10 nucleotides agree with TRBD2. This CDR3 is 15 amino acids long. With 4 bases clipped from V and 3 bases from J, the junction kept 7 bases outside the gene matches. CDR1 and CDR2 (germline): SGDLS, YYNGEE. CDR3 sequence reads: CASSLAASGSYEQYF. Written as DNA, the CDR3 is TGTGCCAGCAGCTTAGCGGCTAGCGGGAGCTACGAGCAGTACTTC.

With respect to this clonotype: A clone one base away is much larger, so this may be a read error. This chain uses TRBV5-6 with TRBJ2-7, with 7 bases fitting TRBD1. The germline gives CDR1 SGHDT, CDR2 YYEEEE. After removal of 2 bases from V and 1 base from J, the junction contained 6 bases not matched to a gene. The CDR3 consists of 15 residues. The CDR3 reads CASSFGTVGSYEQYF. As DNA, the CDR3 is TGTGCCAGCAGCTTTGGGACAGTGGGTTCCTACGAGCAGTACTTC. Full variable domain (missing parts from reference TRBV5-6 and TRBJ2-7): DAGVTQSPTHLIKTRGQQVTLRCSPKSGHDTVSWYQQALGQGPQFIFQYYEEEERQRGNFPDRFSGHQFPNYSSELNVNALLLGDSALYLCASSFGTVGSYEQYFGPGTRLTVT.

The V call is TRBV7-2, the J call TRBJ1-1; tentatively, D is TRBD1 (5 bases). The CDR3 is made up of 13 amino acids. The V and J ends lost 1 base and 4 bases respectively, with 7 bases between them. The germline V gene encodes CDR1 SGHTA and CDR2 FQGNSA. CDR3 residues: CASSLDQGTEAFF. The CDR3 coding sequence is TGTGCCAGCAGCTTAGACCAGGGCACTGAAGCTTTCTTT.

The genes are TRBV29-1 and TRBJ2-2; D may be TRBD1 (5 bases). V shed 7 bases and J shed 3 bases, with 12 bases lying between them. Germline V gives CDR1 SQVTM, CDR2 ANQGSEA. The length of the CDR3 is 13 residues. This CDR3 is CSAAGYYTGELFF. CDR3 in DNA: TGCAGCGCTGCAGGGTATTACACCGGGGAGCTGTTTTTT.

V and J are TRBV6-2 or TRBV6-3 and TRBJ2-3, with 8 bases fitting TRBD2. From germline, CDR1 is MNHEY and CDR2 SVGEGT. With 5 bases clipped from V and 3 bases from J, the junction kept 4 bases outside the gene matches. There are 14 residues in the CDR3. The CDR3 sequence: CASSPGLETDTQYF. The DNA of the CDR3 is TGTGCCAGCAGTCCGGGACTAGAAACAGATACGCAGTATTTT.

The chain couples TRBV2 to TRBJ2-3; TRBD2 matches at 10 bases. Germline-derived CDR1 and CDR2 are SNHLY and FYNNEI. This CDR3 comprises 13 residues. With 5 bases clipped from V and 4 bases from J, the junction kept 0 bases outside the gene matches. CDR3 coding DNA: TGTGCCAGCAGTACTAGCGGGGCAGATACGCAGTATTTT. As protein: CASSTSGADTQYF.

The rearrangement joins TRBV10-3 to TRBJ1-2; perhaps TRBD1 as D (5 bases). The CDR3 consists of 13 residues. CDR1 ENHRY and CDR2 SYGVKD come from the germline V gene. Trimming removed 7 bases at V and 2 bases at J, with 11 bases between. The CDR3 region has the DNA TGTGCCATCAACCGGGACGGAAACTATGGCTACACCTTC. It specifies CAINRDGNYGYTF.

This clonotype was found many times. The rearrangement joins TRBV25-1 to TRBJ1-5; weak D call: TRBD1 (5 bases). The CDR3 consists of 16 residues. V was trimmed by 9 bases and J by 1 base, leaving 19 bases between them. Germline assignment: CDR1 MGHDK and CDR2 SYGVNS. This CDR3 reads CARSRRVEGSNQPQHF. In nucleotides, the CDR3 is TGTGCCAGGAGCCGAAGGGTGGAGGGGAGCAATCAGCCCCAGCATTTT.

A single count supports this clonotype. The chain combines TRBV15 with TRBJ1-1; no clear D. V lost 0 bases and J lost 4, with 12 bases in between. Germline lookup yields CDR1 LNHNV and CDR2 YYDKDF (reference sequence). The CDR3 length is 15 residues. Here the CDR3 reads CATSRDGELSTEAFF. The CDR3 region has the DNA TGTGCCACCAGCAGAGATGGCGAACTGAGCACTGAAGCTTTCTTT.

The chain is built from TRBV12-3 or TRBV12-4 and TRBJ2-2; D gene ambiguous. The CDR3 has 13 residues. The V gene lost 7 bases and the J gene lost 0 bases, with 6 bases spanning the gap. Here the CDR3 DNA reads TGTGCCAGCACCTCTACGAACACCGGGGAGCTGTTTTTT. Translating it yields CASTSTNTGELFF.

This clonotype has a handful of counts. The chain combines TRBV24-1 with TRBJ2-1; 7 bases are a match to TRBD2. CDR1 is KGHDR and CDR2 is SFDVKD in the germline V gene. The CDR3 contains 16 residues. The junction had 9 bases not matched to a gene; V was cut back by 3 bases and J by 5 bases. The CDR3 spells CATSDGGRAVDNEQFF. CDR3 bases: TGTGCCACCAGTGATGGAGGGAGGGCGGTCGACAATGAGCAGTTCTTC.